The 20 T cell receptor beta chains reported below all come from one sample, sequenced in a study of T-cell memory formation after mild COVID-19. MiXCR, applied by TCRdb to the 5' RACE reads, yields one record per CDR3 protein. The sample has approximately 490,000 distinct CDR3 sequences, about 20% seen once. Sequencing input: PBMCs or a T cell subset sorted from them (not recorded which). These receptors were taken from an adult woman who had mild COVID-19 (a few samples of this study predate the infection). Cell type and time point are not known.

This clonotype appeared a few times. The chain is built from TRBV30 and TRBJ2-7; D remains unclear. Trimming left V 3 bases short and J 0 bases short, with 6 bases between. CDR1 is GTSNPN, CDR2 SVGIG, per germline (reference sequence). The CDR3 has 12 residues. This chain's CDR3 is CAWRDGSYEQYF. The DNA for the CDR3 is TGTGCCTGGAGGGACGGCTCCTACGAGCAGTACTTC.

This clonotype was detected only a few times. The chain is built from TRBV7-9 and TRBJ2-6; unclear D gene. Per the germline V gene, CDR1 is SEHNR and CDR2 is FQNEAQ (reference sequence). V lost 5 bases and J lost 0, with 14 bases in between. The CDR3 runs 17 residues. The CDR3 bases are TGTGCCAGCAGCACTACCTCGGGCAGCTCTGGGGCCAACGTCCTGACTTTC. Translation gives CASSTTSGSSGANVLTF.

This clonotype occurred many times. This chain links TRBV24-1 with TRBJ1-1; the D is unclear. The CDR3 is 12 residues long. Germline V lookup: CDR1 KGHDR, CDR2 SFDVKD. V shed 6 bases and J shed 6 bases, with 10 bases lying between them. CDR3 amino acids: CATSNGASEAFF. CDR3 nucleotides: TGTGCCACCAGTAATGGAGCGTCTGAAGCTTTCTTT.

In its sample, this clonotype was seen a few times. The chain couples TRBV6-5 to TRBJ1-2, with 8 bases matching TRBD1. The CDR3 loop spans 15 amino acids. Germline-derived CDR1 and CDR2 are MNHEY and SVGAGI. With V trimmed by 6 bases and J by 0 bases, 6 bases remained unmatched. The CDR3 reads CASSMDRVANYGYTF. In DNA form, the CDR3 reads TGTGCCAGCAGCATGGACAGGGTGGCTAACTATGGCTACACCTTC.

This chain links TRBV10-3 with TRBJ2-7; TRBD1 agrees at 8 bases. The CDR3 is 14 residues long. Germline lookup yields CDR1 ENHRY and CDR2 SYGVKD. With 6 bases clipped from V and 4 bases from J, the junction kept 8 bases outside the gene matches. CDR3 sequence: CAIRDRDRFYEQYF. CDR3 bases: TGTGCCATCAGGGACCGGGACAGGTTTTACGAGCAGTACTTC.

This clonotype was detected only once. This chain connects TRBV4-1 to TRBJ2-2; tentative D call: TRBD1 (5 bases). The ends were cut back, 2 bases at V and 1 base at J, with 14 bases in the middle. Per the germline V gene, CDR1 is MGHRA and CDR2 is YSYEKL. The CDR3 is 17 residues long. CDR3 sequence (DNA): TGCGCCAGCAGCCAACCAGGAAGGGGATTGAACACCGGGGAGCTGTTTTTT. Protein: CASSQPGRGLNTGELFF.

This clonotype has more than one count but fewer than ten. The rearrangement links TRBV10-3 to TRBJ2-3; D is unclear. CDR1 is ENHRY and CDR2 is SYGVKD in the germline V gene. The CDR3 spans 12 residues. V was shortened by 4 bases and J by 5 bases, with 7 bases between the two germline ends. In DNA form, the CDR3 reads TGTGCCATCAGTGTGGAAGGAGATACGCAGTATTTT. This translates into CAISVEGDTQYF.

This clonotype occurred a few times. The V call is TRBV18, the J call TRBJ2-7, with D possibly matching TRBD2 (5 bases). The CDR3 length is 14 residues. Per germline, CDR1 KGHSH and CDR2 LQKENI. With 0 bases removed from V and 6 bases from J, the gap between germline ends came to 12 bases. The CDR3 region has the DNA TGTGCCAGCTCACCACCAGGACGGGGTGGCGAGCAGTACTTC. Translating it yields CASSPPGRGGEQYF.

The V gene is TRBV19, the J gene TRBJ2-1, with D perhaps TRBD1 (6 bases). Per germline, CDR1 LNHDA and CDR2 SQIVND (reference sequence). Trimming took off 3 bases at V and 6 bases at J, with 12 bases between the two ends. The CDR3 totals 14 residues. The CDR3 reads CASSIPGTINEQFF. CDR3 sequence (DNA): TGTGCCAGTAGTATCCCAGGGACAATCAATGAGCAGTTCTTC.

There are a few counts of this clonotype. This sequence joins TRBV29-1 and TRBJ1-4, with D unresolved. CDR3 size: 12 residues. Germline lookup yields CDR1 SQVTM and CDR2 ANQGSEA. V lost 7 bases and J 1 base, leaving 7 bases between the germline ends. CDR3 residues: CSAWGTNEKLFF. In nucleotides, the CDR3 is TGCAGCGCCTGGGGAACTAATGAAAAACTGTTTTTT.

Many counts were recorded for this clonotype. The chain links TRBV6-1 to TRBJ2-2, with D tentatively TRBD1 (6 bases). The germline V gene has CDR1 MNHNS and CDR2 SASEGT. V lost 9 bases and J lost 6, with 14 bases in between. The CDR3 runs 13 residues. Here the CDR3 reads CASSTRGSGELFF. CDR3 nucleotides: TGTGCCAGTTCTACCAGGGGTTCCGGGGAGCTGTTTTTT.

This clonotype was detected a few times. This chain joins TRBV5-1 and TRBJ1-2; D uncertain. This CDR3 contains 14 residues. Germline V gene data show CDR1 as SGHRS and CDR2 as YFSETQ. V lost 0 bases and J 0 bases, leaving 6 bases between the germline ends. The CDR3 reads CASSLELTNYGYTF. CDR3 coding DNA: TGCGCCAGCAGCTTGGAACTGACTAACTATGGCTACACCTTC.

Notes on this clonotype: At one end, the junction sequence differs from germline, possibly due to a read error. The chain has TRBV12-3 or TRBV12-4 and TRBJ2-5, with a weak D call TRBD2 (6 bases). There are 14 residues in the CDR3. This CDR3 reads CASSTTPRELFNDF. The DNA of the CDR3 is TGTGCCAGCAGTACGACGCCCCGGGAGTTGTTCAACGACTTC.

This clonotype came up many times. The rearrangement links TRBV7-8 to TRBJ2-3; 8 bases are a match to TRBD1. Germline CDR1 SGHVS, CDR2 FQNEAQ. With V trimmed by 4 bases and J by 1 base, 1 base remained unmatched. The CDR3 extends over 14 amino acids. CDR3 sequence reads: CASSSGGRTDTQYF. The CDR3 nucleotides read TGTGCCAGCAGCTCAGGGGGCCGCACAGATACGCAGTATTTT. Based on the CDR3 plus reference TRBV7-8 and TRBJ2-3, the full variable domain is GAGVSQSPRYKVAKRGQDVALRCDPISGHVSLFWYQQALGQGPEFLTYFQNEAQLDKSGLPSDRFFAERPEGSVSTLKIQRTQQEDSAVYLCASSSGGRTDTQYFGPGTRLTVL.

This clonotype was seen more than once but under ten times. V gene TRBV29-1 combines with J gene TRBJ1-2; weak D call: TRBD1 (6 bases). The CDR3 consists of 19 residues. The ends were cut back, 7 bases at V and 1 base at J, with 31 bases in the middle. Germline CDR1 reads SQVTM; CDR2 reads ANQGSEA. CDR3 nucleotides: TGCAGCGACTGGGACCCCTTTCAAGGCACCTCAGGGGATAACTATGGCTACACCTTC. This encodes CSDWDPFQGTSGDNYGYTF.

The rearrangement links TRBV29-1 to TRBJ1-2, with 8 bases aligning to TRBD1. Germline V gene data show CDR1 as SQVTM and CDR2 as ANQGSEA. The junction had 7 bases not matched to a gene; V was cut back by 3 bases and J by 7 bases. The CDR3 is 13 residues long. The CDR3 region has the DNA TGCAGCGTTGACCGGGACAGGAAGGGTGGCTACACCTTC. Translated: CSVDRDRKGGYTF.

In its sample, this clonotype was seen a few times. The V and J genes are TRBV28 and TRBJ1-5; D remains unclear. This CDR3 has 15 residues. Trimming stripped 6 bases from V and 5 bases from J, with 17 bases between. CDR1 and CDR2 from the germline V gene are MDHEN and SYDVKM. This CDR3 reads CASSPRLGPHQPQHF. DNA of the CDR3: TGTGCCAGCAGCCCCCGGCTCGGGCCCCATCAGCCCCAGCATTTT.

This clonotype was observed a few times. The V and J genes are TRBV12-3 or TRBV12-4 and TRBJ2-3; TRBD1 might be the D (6 bases). Trimming stripped 6 bases from V and 0 bases from J, with 13 bases between. The CDR3 length is 15 residues. Here the CDR3 DNA reads TGTGCCAGCAGACTCGACAGGCCCAGCACAGATACGCAGTATTTT. Its protein is CASRLDRPSTDTQYF.

This chain links TRBV9 with TRBJ1-1; D gene uncertain. Deletions cut 2 bases from V and 0 bases from J, with 17 bases between. This CDR3 has 17 amino acids. Per the germline V gene, CDR1 is SGDLS and CDR2 is YYNGEE. As DNA, the CDR3 is TGTGCCAGCAGCGTCTATCCGACGGGTTCCATGAACACTGAAGCTTTCTTT. Translated, it gives CASSVYPTGSMNTEAFF.

The chain links TRBV4-1 to TRBJ1-1; D gene uncertain. V was shortened by 0 bases and J by 2 bases, with 10 bases between the two germline ends. The CDR3 is made up of 15 amino acids. Germline V gene lookup returns CDR1 MGHRA and CDR2 YSYEKL. The CDR3 loop is CASSQEALLNTEAFF. CDR3 sequence (DNA): TGCGCCAGCAGCCAAGAAGCGTTGTTAAACACTGAAGCTTTCTTT.